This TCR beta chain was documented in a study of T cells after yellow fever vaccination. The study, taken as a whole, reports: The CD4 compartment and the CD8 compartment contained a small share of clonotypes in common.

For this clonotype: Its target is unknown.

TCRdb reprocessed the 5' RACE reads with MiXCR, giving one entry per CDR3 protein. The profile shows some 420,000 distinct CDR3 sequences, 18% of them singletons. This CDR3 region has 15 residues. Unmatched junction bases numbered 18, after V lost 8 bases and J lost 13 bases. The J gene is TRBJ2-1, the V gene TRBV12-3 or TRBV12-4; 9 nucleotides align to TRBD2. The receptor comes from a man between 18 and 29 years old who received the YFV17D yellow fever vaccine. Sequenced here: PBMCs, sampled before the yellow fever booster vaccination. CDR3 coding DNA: TGTGCCAGCCCCCGACTAGCGGACGCGAAGGCACCCCAGTTCTTC. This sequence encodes CASPRLADAKAPQFF.